This passage covers 21 T cell receptor beta chains from one sample sequenced in a study of cytomegalovirus exposure and HLA in healthy donors. A multiplex PCR was run with 60 Vbeta primers and 13 Jbeta primers. The table came from immunoSEQ multiplex PCR; TCRdb's copy has only in-frame clones and leaves some out. The sample lists 200,000 to 250,000 clones, around 73% occurring once. Material: PBMCs. The origin of the receptors is a male donor in good health and CMV-seronegative.

The chain carries TRBV5-4 and TRBJ2-7; D might be TRBD1 (6 bases). Germline CDR1 reads SGHNT; CDR2 reads YYREEE (reference sequence). This CDR3 is built from 16 residues. Trimming removed 0 bases at V and 0 bases at J, with 13 bases between. The CDR3 region has the DNA TGTGCCAGCAGCTTGGGACCGGACAGAAGCTCCTACGAGCAGTACTTC. This codes for CASSLGPDRSSYEQYF. The variable domain in full, with the rest retrieved from reference TRBV5-4 and TRBJ2-7, is ETGVTQSPTHLIKTRGQQVTLRCSSQSGHNTVSWYQQALGQGPQFIFQYYREEENGRGNFPPRFSGLQFPNYSSELNVNALELDDSALYLCASSLGPDRSSYEQYFGPGTRLTVT.

The chain is built from TRBV5-4 and TRBJ2-1; 7 nucleotides match TRBD1. Unmatched junction bases numbered 11, after V lost 4 bases and J lost 1 base. The CDR3 runs to 17 residues. Looked up from germline, CDR1 is SGHNT and CDR2 is YYREEE (reference sequence). The CDR3 DNA sequence: TGTGCCAGCAGCCGACCCAACACAGGGGTATCCTACAATGAGCAGTTCTTC. Residues: CASSRPNTGVSYNEQFF. The full variable domain, completed using reference TRBV5-4 and TRBJ2-1, is ETGVTQSPTHLIKTRGQQVTLRCSSQSGHNTVSWYQQALGQGPQFIFQYYREEENGRGNFPPRFSGLQFPNYSSELNVNALELDDSALYLCASSRPNTGVSYNEQFFGPGTRLTVL.

Comment on this clone: It is unclear where the CDR3 begins or ends on the DNA, so no DNA is shown, and the CDR3 is as TCRdb lists it. The chain joins TRBV21-1 to TRBJ1-5; the table's D gene call, TRBD1, was not cross checked with the DNA. TRBV21-1 is an annotated pseudogene. The CDR3 is made up of 17 amino acids, end residues included. The CDR3 loop is CASSKVWGQGSNQPQHF.

V is TRBV4-2 and J is TRBJ2-3; TRBD2 matches 7 bases. The germline V gene has CDR1 LGHNA and CDR2 YNFKEQ. J gave up 2 bases and V 1 base, and 6 bases lay outside the gene matches. This CDR3 has 16 amino acids. CDR3 bases: TGTGCCAGCAGCCAAGCGTCCCGGGAGGTCACAGATACGCAGTATTTT. This sequence encodes CASSQASREVTDTQYF.

This chain links TRBV5-1 with TRBJ2-5; 7 bases match TRBD1. The J call is in doubt because the DNA end fits TRBJ2-7 better. Germline V gene lookup returns CDR1 SGHRS and CDR2 YFSETQ. This CDR3 is built from 16 residues. Written as DNA, the CDR3 is TGCGCCAGCAGCCAAATCCCAACAGGGGCCGGCTACGAGCAGTACTTC. Amino acid sequence: CASSQIPTGAGYEQYF.

This chain uses TRBV7-3 with TRBJ1-1; D gene unclear. V was cut by 5 bases and J by 1 base, with 8 bases left in between. Germline V gives CDR1 SGHTA, CDR2 FQGTGA. CDR3 length: 13 amino acids. DNA for the CDR3: TGTGCCAGCAGCCCAACAGCGAACACTGAAGCTTTCTTT. Translated, it gives CASSPTANTEAFF.

This rearrangement joins TRBV6-6 to TRBJ2-1; 12 bases align to TRBD2. The ends lost 7 bases at V and 4 bases at J; junction bases unmatched: 8. Germline V gene sequence: CDR1 MNHNY, CDR2 SVGAGI (reference sequence). This CDR3 is built from 16 residues. The CDR3 DNA sequence: TGTGCCAGCATCAACCTAGCGGGAGGGGGATACAATGAGCAGTTCTTC. Translating it yields CASINLAGGGYNEQFF.

This clone turned up a few times. This chain connects TRBV6-7 to TRBJ2-6, with D tentatively TRBD2 (6 bases). TRBV6-7 is sorted into the ORF group, with uncertain function. Trimming cost V 6 bases and J 2 bases, with 17 bases left between them. The CDR3 is 17 residues long. The CDR3 protein is CASRHPGLLPGANVLTF. CDR3 in DNA: TGTGCCAGCAGGCACCCGGGACTCCTCCCTGGGGCCAACGTCCTGACTTTC.

This CDR3 reads CASRQLESSYNEQFF. CDR3 sequence (DNA): TGTGCCAGCAGGCAACTCGAGAGCTCCTACAATGAGCAGTTCTTC. This chain connects TRBV6-5 to TRBJ2-1; D is undetermined. This CDR3 contains 15 residues. Trimming stripped 6 bases from V and 0 bases from J, with 12 bases between. The germline V gene has CDR1 MNHEY and CDR2 SVGAGI.

Concerning this clone itself: An end of the junction differs from the germline gene, which may be a read error. V gene TRBV7-9 combines with J gene TRBJ2-7, with 7 bases matching TRBD2. CDR3 length equals 17 residues. CDR1 and CDR2 (germline): SEHNR, FQNEAQ (reference sequence). CDR3 nucleotide sequence: TGTTCCAGCAGCTTAGGGGATGGGGGGGAGAAAACCTACGAGCAGTACTTC. Its protein is CSSSLGDGGEKTYEQYF.

The chain couples TRBV6-1 to TRBJ2-3, with 8 bases fitting TRBD1. V lost 7 bases and J lost 2; bases outside the gene matches: 8. The V gene's germline CDR1 is MNHNS and CDR2 SASEGT. This CDR3 comprises 15 residues. In DNA, the CDR3 is TGTGCCAGCAACGCCGGGACAGGATACACAGATACGCAGTATTTT. This translates into CASNAGTGYTDTQYF.

A few counts support this clone. The V and J genes are TRBV14 and TRBJ1-1, with TRBD1 matching over 8 bases. The CDR3 contains 13 residues. V gave up 3 bases and J gave up 4 bases; unmatched junction bases: 1. The germline V gene has CDR1 SGHDN and CDR2 FVKESK. DNA for the CDR3: TGTGCCAGCAGCCAGGACAGGGTCACTGAAGCTTTCTTT. Its translation: CASSQDRVTEAFF.

V and J are TRBV9 and TRBJ2-1, with D maybe TRBD2 (5 bases). The CDR3 contains 16 residues. The germline V gene encodes CDR1 SGDLS and CDR2 YYNGEE. Trimming cost V 0 bases and J 3 bases, with 13 bases left between them. The CDR3 bases are TGTGCCAGCAGCGTAGCTTCCCGGAGGTTCTACAATGAGCAGTTCTTC. Translating gives CASSVASRRFYNEQFF.

The genes are TRBV5-8 and TRBJ2-3, with D possibly matching TRBD2 (6 bases). The germline gives CDR1 SGHTS, CDR2 YDEGEE. The CDR3 runs to 15 residues. V lost 0 bases, J lost 4 bases, and 12 bases lay in between. The CDR3 spells CASSLGSGDSDTQYF. In DNA form, the CDR3 reads TGTGCCAGCAGCTTGGGGTCCGGGGACTCAGATACGCAGTATTTT.

CDR3 sequence reads: CASSLLLAGGPGSYNEQFF. The CDR3 DNA follows: TGCGCCAGCAGCTTACTACTAGCGGGAGGCCCGGGGTCCTACAATGAGCAGTTCTTC. This chain links TRBV5-1 with TRBJ2-1, with 12 bases that match TRBD2. CDR1 is SGHRS and CDR2 is YFSETQ in the germline V gene. The CDR3 contains 19 residues. The ends lost 2 bases at V and 1 base at J; junction bases unmatched: 10.

Only one count was recorded for this clone. This chain links TRBV5-4 with TRBJ2-7; a weak D match, TRBD1 (6 bases). CDR3 size: 15 residues. Trimming cost V 0 bases and J 0 bases, with 10 bases left between them. Germline V gene lookup returns CDR1 SGHNT and CDR2 YYREEE (reference sequence). The CDR3 DNA reads as TGTGCCAGCAGCTTGGACAGGGAAAACTCCTACGAGCAGTACTTC. Translation: CASSLDRENSYEQYF.

The chain has TRBV25-1 and TRBJ2-4; 7 bases align to TRBD1. With 1 base clipped from V and 14 bases from J, the junction kept 8 bases outside the gene matches. Germline CDR1 and CDR2: MGHDK and SYGVNS. This CDR3 has 13 amino acids. CDR3 nucleotide sequence: TGTGCCAGCAGTGAATCCTCAGAGGGGGCTAAGTACTTC. Protein: CASSESSEGAKYF. The complete variable domain, with remaining parts taken from reference TRBV25-1 and TRBJ2-4, reads EADIYQTPRYLVIGTGKKITLECSQTMGHDKMYWYQQDPGMELHLIHYSYGVNSTEKGDLSSESTVSRIRTEHFPLTLESARPSHTSQYLCASSESSEGAKYFGAGTRLSVL.

V and J are TRBV10-3 and TRBJ2-1; 10 bases agree with TRBD2. Germline V gene data show CDR1 as ENHRY and CDR2 as SYGVKD. The CDR3 covers 16 residues. The junction had 12 bases not matched to a gene; V was cut back by 3 bases and J by 10 bases. CDR3 in DNA: TGTGCCATCAGTGAAATAGCTAGCGGGAGCGCCCGCGAGCAGTTCTTC. This encodes CAISEIASGSAREQFF.

This clone came up a few times. The CDR3 protein is CASSDRGRGSTDTQYF. Here the CDR3 DNA reads TGTGCCAGCAGTGATCGGGGGAGGGGATCCACAGATACGCAGTATTTT. The chain uses TRBV2 and TRBJ2-3, with 7 bases fitting TRBD2. V gave up 3 bases and J gave up 2 bases; unmatched junction bases: 8. This CDR3 has 16 residues. CDR1 and CDR2 from the germline V gene are SNHLY and FYNNEI.

CDR3: CATSKDRGTNEKLFF. The CDR3 coding sequence is TGTGCCACCAGCAAAGACAGGGGAACTAATGAAAAACTGTTTTTT. The genes are TRBV15 and TRBJ1-4, with 8 bases aligning to TRBD1. The CDR3 loop spans 15 amino acids. Unmatched junction bases numbered 2, after V lost 4 bases and J lost 1 base. The germline gives CDR1 LNHNV, CDR2 YYDKDF (reference sequence).

CDR3 in amino acids: CASSTTSGRGTDTQYF. As DNA, the CDR3 is TGTGCCAGCAGCACCACTAGCGGGAGGGGCACAGATACGCAGTATTTT. V gene TRBV6-4 combines with J gene TRBJ2-3; 13 bases agree with TRBD2. CDR1 is MRHNA and CDR2 is SNTAGT in the germline V gene. The CDR3 has 16 residues. After removal of 6 bases from V and 1 base from J, the junction contained 4 bases not matched to a gene.